The clone carrying this T cell receptor (beta chain) was detected a few times. The target antigen is unknown. This record comes from a study of T-cell memory formation after mild COVID-19. At the level of the study: The study found TCR clusters largely donor specific.

Study-wide results and caveats: In pre-infection memory, a portion of responding clones appeared, which suggested that cross-reactive memory joined. Clones that contracted clustered mainly in CM and EM if CD4+ and in EMRA if CD8+. In second-wave clones peaking day 37, SARS-CoV-2 specificity remained unconfirmed.

The junction had 7 bases not matched to a gene; V was cut back by 4 bases and J by 4 bases. CDR1 is SGHRS, CDR2 YFSETQ, per germline. This CDR3 spans 14 amino acids. Each CDR3 protein gets one entry after TCRdb re-called the 5' RACE reads with MiXCR. The repertoire holds more than 55,000 distinct CDR3 sequences, approximately 9.5% seen once, with about 1.2% in the top ten. The chain has TRBV5-1 and TRBJ1-1, with TRBD1 matching 7 bases. Specimen: PBMCs or a T cell subset sorted from them (not recorded which). This receptor was obtained from a man aged 18 to 29 who had mild COVID-19 (a few samples of this study predate the infection). Cell type and time point are not known. CDR3 amino acids: CASSQGVGPTEAFF. The CDR3 bases are TGCGCCAGCAGCCAGGGGGTCGGGCCCACTGAAGCTTTCTTT.